Listed below are T cell receptor beta chains from one sample, sequenced in a study of T cells in Graves' hyperthyroidism and ophthalmopathy. TCRdb re-called the multiplex PCR reads through MiXCR, storing one row per CDR3 protein. The sample shows approximately 520,000 distinct CDR3 sequences, roughly a quarter of them seen only once. The sequenced sample consisted of blood. Every receptor here comes from a woman aged 30 to 39 with Graves' ophthalmopathy. Each CDR3 is given with its conserved first and last residue. The D gene is left open where the match is weak. A row's size may be missing; if present it is once, few, many or a size class.

CASSLSRQYQETQYF,TGTGCCAGCAGTTTATCGCGACAGTACCAAGAGACCCAGTACTTC,NA,TRBV27,TRBJ2-5,many
CASREEVTGELFF,TGTGCCAGCAGAGAGGAGGTCACCGGGGAGCTGTTTTTT,NA,TRBV6-1,TRBJ2-2,once
CASSMTELNQPQHF,TGTGCCAGCAGCATGACAGAGTTAAATCAGCCCCAGCATTTT,NA,TRBV9,TRBJ1-5,NA
CASSPPGHGYTF,TGCGCCAGCAGCCCACCAGGGCATGGCTACACCTTC,NA,TRBV5-1,TRBJ1-2,few
CASSLTGADGYTF,TGTGCCAGCAGTCTGACAGGGGCCGATGGCTACACCTTC,TRBD1,TRBV6-1,TRBJ1-2,many
CASSSRLGTDTQYF,TGTGCCAGCAGCTCACGACTTGGCACAGATACGCAGTATTTT,NA,TRBV7-2,TRBJ2-3,NA
CATSRSTGAYEQYF,TGTGCCACCAGCAGAAGTACAGGGGCCTACGAGCAGTACTTC,TRBD1,TRBV15,TRBJ2-7,NA
CSATGLAGVWGQYF,TGCAGTGCAACGGGACTAGCGGGGGTCTGGGGGCAGTACTTC,TRBD2,TRBV20-1,TRBJ2-7,many
CASSAEAGRNGYTF,TGTGCCAGCAGTGCCGAGGCAGGGAGAAATGGCTACACCTTC,NA,TRBV6-1,TRBJ1-2,NA
CSASQPSGRFYEQYF,TGCAGTGCTAGCCAACCTAGCGGGAGATTTTACGAGCAGTACTTC,TRBD2,TRBV20-1,TRBJ2-7,NA
CASSRLQETNYGYTF,TGTGCCAGCAGTCGTCTCCAGGAGACTAACTATGGCTACACCTTC,NA,TRBV12-3/TRBV12-4,TRBJ1-2,many
CASSQAGSNQPQHF,TGCGCCAGCAGCCAGGCAGGCAGCAATCAGCCCCAGCATTTT,NA,TRBV4-1,TRBJ1-5,many
CASSLTGVETEAFF,TGTGCCAGCAGCCTGACAGGGGTGGAAACTGAAGCTTTCTTT,TRBD1,TRBV12-3/TRBV12-4,TRBJ1-1,many
CASIGTEAYEQYF,TGTGCCAGCATCGGGACGGAAGCCTACGAGCAGTACTTC,NA,TRBV28,TRBJ2-7,NA
CSVRPGRTEAFF,TGCAGCGTGAGGCCGGGGAGGACTGAAGCTTTCTTT,NA,TRBV29-1,TRBJ1-1,NA
CAWSPYPPGAGGYEQYF,TGTGCCTGGAGTCCATACCCACCAGGAGCGGGGGGTTACGAGCAGTACTTC,TRBD2,TRBV30,TRBJ2-7,NA
CASGQGLGYGYTF,TGTGCCAGCGGACAGGGTTTGGGCTATGGCTACACCTTC,TRBD1,TRBV12-3/TRBV12-4,TRBJ1-2,NA
CASSANFGEWQETQYF,TGCGCCAGCAGCGCGAACTTCGGGGAATGGCAGGAGACCCAGTACTTC,NA,TRBV4-1,TRBJ2-5,many
CASSLGRPSGTEASF,TGTGCCAGCAGCTTAGGGAGACCGTCGGGCACTGAAGCTTCCTTT,NA,TRBV11-2,TRBJ1-1,many
CASSYRETAYEQYF,TGTGCCAGCAGTTACCGGGAGACAGCCTACGAGCAGTACTTC,NA,TRBV6-2/TRBV6-3,TRBJ2-7,few
CASSPALRAQEDTDAFF,TGTGCCAGCTCACCCGCCTTGCGAGCCCAAGAGGACACTGACGCTTTCTTT,NA,TRBV18,TRBJ1-1,NA
CASRTNRDASYGYTF,TGTGCCAGCAGGACCAACAGGGATGCCAGCTATGGCTACACCTTC,NA,TRBV6-1,TRBJ1-2,NA